This T cell receptor beta chain was documented in a study of T cells in Graves' hyperthyroidism and ophthalmopathy. Study-level information: The initial diagnosis was the point when peripheral blood was collected, ahead of any treatment.

RNA transcripts provided the source from which TCR beta CDR3 regions were amplified. Carried out on the TCR CDR3, a first-round RT-PCR used the HTBI primer set. One entry per CDR3 protein results from TCRdb running MiXCR on the multiplex PCR reads. Of some 420,000 distinct CDR3 sequences in the sample, roughly 13% were seen once. The germline gives CDR1 SGHVS, CDR2 FQNEAQ. This CDR3 region has 15 residues. J was trimmed by 8 bases and V by 4 bases; bases with no gene match: 6. This clonotype was seen repeatedly, ten times or more. The chain uses TRBV7-8 and TRBJ2-1; TRBD1 aligns across 12 bases. Input material: blood. The TCR comes from a woman aged 18-30 years with Graves' hyperthyroidism. CDR3 DNA sequence: TGTGCCAGCAGCTCGTCCGGGACAGGGGGCGATGAGCAGTTCTTC. Its translation is CASSSSGTGGDEQFF. Variable domain in full (rest from reference TRBV7-8 and TRBJ2-1): GAGVSQSPRYKVAKRGQDVALRCDPISGHVSLFWYQQALGQGPEFLTYFQNEAQLDKSGLPSDRFFAERPEGSVSTLKIQRTQQEDSAVYLCASSSSGTGGDEQFFGPGTRLTVL.